Following are 19 T cell receptor beta chains from one sample sequenced in a study of blood T cell repertoires in COVID-19. Data came from immunoSEQ multiplex PCR; TCRdb stores just in-frame clones and leaves some out. The repertoire holds approximately 280,000 clones, with around 85% as singletons. The sample was PBMCs or T cells enriched from blood (not recorded which). All receptors come from a woman between 50 and 59 years old who had recovered from COVID-19.

The CDR3, as DNA: TGTGCCAGCAGCCAGGCCCGCAATCAGCCCCAGCATTTT. Encoded protein: CASSQARNQPQHF. This chain links TRBV6-5 with TRBJ1-5, with D hard to call. CDR1 is MNHEY and CDR2 is SVGAGI in the germline V gene. V was shortened by 6 bases and J by 2 bases, with 8 bases between the two germline ends. CDR3 length: 13 residues.

The DNA for the CDR3 is TGTGCCAGCAGTTTCAATACCTACTCACCCCTCCACTTT. Translation gives CASSFNTYSPLHF. V gene TRBV12-3 or TRBV12-4 combines with J gene TRBJ1-6; D uncertain. The CDR3 has 13 residues. The germline V and J ends were trimmed by 3 bases and 10 bases, with 10 bases remaining between them.

Points on this clone: This same CDR3 is encoded by further DNA sequences in the sample. This rearrangement joins TRBV18 to TRBJ1-1; 9 bases line up with TRBD1. CDR1 and CDR2 from the germline V gene are KGHSH and LQKENI. The CDR3 totals 15 residues. V lost 3 bases and J lost 1; bases outside the gene matches: 3. CDR3: CASSPRTGANTEAFF. CDR3 nucleotides: TGTGCCAGCTCACCCCGGACAGGGGCGAACACTGAAGCTTTCTTT.

The chain is built from TRBV7-6 and TRBJ2-1, with 9 bases fitting TRBD1. The ends lost 5 bases at V and 7 bases at J; junction bases unmatched: 9. CDR3 length: 15 residues. Germline V gene data show CDR1 as SGHVS and CDR2 as FNYEAQ. CDR3 sequence: CASSTRGTGRNEQFF. Written as DNA, the CDR3 is TGTGCCAGCAGCACGAGGGGGACAGGGAGAAATGAGCAGTTCTTC.

The chain employs TRBV4-2 and TRBJ1-1; 8 nucleotides line up with TRBD1. The CDR3 sequence is 15 residues long. V lost 5 bases to trimming and J lost 1 base; unmatched junction nucleotides: 6. Germline V gives CDR1 LGHNA, CDR2 YNFKEQ. In DNA form, the CDR3 reads TGTGCCAGCAGCAGAACAGGGGGGAGGAACACTGAAGCTTTCTTT. It codes for CASSRTGGRNTEAFF.

The V and J genes are TRBV3-1 (or the pseudogene TRBV3-2) and TRBJ2-2; 8 bases map to TRBD2. The CDR3 has 15 residues. V lost 1 base to trimming and J lost 3 bases; unmatched junction nucleotides: 1. CDR1 is LGHDT, CDR2 YNNKEL, per germline (reference sequence). The CDR3 loop reads CASSQVLADTGELFF. CDR3 coding DNA: TGTGCCAGCAGCCAAGTACTAGCGGACACCGGGGAGCTGTTTTTT.

V usage is TRBV11-2 and J usage is TRBJ2-5; D is unclear. The CDR3 runs to 11 residues. Germline V CDR1 and CDR2: SGHAT, FQNNGV. Deletions cut 5 bases from V and 5 bases from J, with 6 bases between. The chain's CDR3 is CASSPGETQYF. CDR3 nucleotide sequence: TGTGCCAGCAGCCCCGGGGAGACCCAGTACTTC.

CDR3 DNA: TGTGCCAGCACGGGACAGGGGGCTGGCTATGGCTACACCTTC. Protein: CASTGQGAGYGYTF. The chain joins TRBV18 to TRBJ1-2; 12 nucleotides line up with TRBD1. Germline V gene data show CDR1 as KGHSH and CDR2 as LQKENI. This CDR3 has 14 amino acids. Trimming at V came to 8 bases and at J to 4 bases, leaving 5 bases not matched to a gene. Complete variable domain (other parts from reference TRBV18 and TRBJ1-2): NAGVMQNPRHLVRRRGQEARLRCSPMKGHSHVYWYRQLPEEGLKFMVYLQKENIIDESGMPKERFSAEFPKEGPSILRIQQVVRGDSAAYFCASTGQGAGYGYTFGSGTRLTVV.

The chain links TRBV11-2 to TRBJ2-7; 11 bases align to TRBD2. The germline CDR1 and CDR2 sequences are SGHAT and FQNNGV. V trimming: 5 bases; J trimming: 6 bases; junction bases outside the gene matches: 0. CDR3 length: 12 residues. This CDR3 reads CASSLAGGEQYF. CDR3 bases: TGTGCCAGCAGCCTAGCGGGGGGCGAGCAGTACTTC. The full variable domain, in which reference TRBV11-2 and TRBJ2-7 provide the parts outside the CDR3, is EAGVAQSPRYKIIEKRQSVAFWCNPISGHATLYWYQQILGQGPKLLIQFQNNGVVDDSQLPKDRFSAERLKGVDSTLKIQPAKLEDSAVYLCASSLAGGEQYFGPGTRLTVT.

V usage is TRBV5-6 and J usage is TRBJ1-5, with D possibly being TRBD1 (6 bases). V dropped 2 bases and J dropped 4 bases, with 16 bases sitting between them. The germline gives CDR1 SGHDT, CDR2 YYEEEE. This CDR3 contains 16 residues. This CDR3 is CASSFRGHDLNQPQHF. The CDR3 DNA reads as TGTGCCAGCAGCTTCAGGGGACACGATCTGAATCAGCCCCAGCATTTT.

This chain joins TRBV4-2 and TRBJ2-1; tentatively, D is TRBD2 (5 bases). Germline V CDR1 and CDR2: LGHNA, YNFKEQ. The V end lost 0 bases, the J end lost 5 bases, and 20 bases lay between the germline ends. The CDR3 extends over 18 amino acids. CDR3 region: CASSQDGGLGSGHNEQFF. CDR3 DNA sequence: TGTGCCAGCAGCCAAGATGGCGGGCTTGGGAGTGGACACAATGAGCAGTTCTTC.

The chain recombines TRBV10-3 with TRBJ2-7, with TRBD2 identical over 13 bases. The CDR3 runs to 12 residues. V shed 11 bases and J 6 bases; nucleotides not matched to a gene: 4. CDR1 is ENHRY and CDR2 is SYGVKD in the germline V gene. The CDR3, as DNA: TGTGCCGCGGGACTAGCGGGACTCGAGCAGTACTTC. Its translation: CAAGLAGLEQYF.

In nucleotides, the CDR3 is TGTGCCAGCTCAATAACAGATACCTCTGAAGCTTTCTTT. Amino acid sequence: CASSITDTSEAFF. This rearrangement joins TRBV18 to TRBJ1-1; D is unresolved. Germline V gives CDR1 KGHSH, CDR2 LQKENI. This CDR3 comprises 13 residues. V was cut by 5 bases and J by 6 bases, with 13 bases left in between.

The genes are TRBV27 and TRBJ2-7; 8 bases line up with TRBD1. The CDR3 is made up of 14 amino acids. Germline V gives CDR1 MNHEY, CDR2 SMNVEV (reference sequence). The ends lost 4 bases at V and 6 bases at J; junction bases unmatched: 8. The CDR3 spells CASSSSGQGSEQYF. CDR3 in DNA: TGTGCCAGCAGTTCGTCTGGACAGGGATCCGAGCAGTACTTC.

The rearrangement links TRBV20-1 to TRBJ1-2, with D hard to call. Looked up from germline, CDR1 is DFQATT and CDR2 is SNEGSKA (reference sequence). The CDR3 runs 11 residues. The ends were cut back, 5 bases at V and 4 bases at J, with 8 bases in the middle. CDR3 coding DNA: TGCAGTGCTCGACACATCTATGGCTACACCTTC. It translates to CSARHIYGYTF.

The chain joins TRBV12-3 or TRBV12-4 to TRBJ1-2; D is undetermined. CDR3 size: 13 residues. Trimming took 7 bases from V and 4 from J, leaving 13 bases between them. The CDR3 protein is CASTSSGSYGYTF. DNA for the CDR3: TGTGCCAGCACCTCCTCTGGGAGCTATGGCTACACCTTC.

The table lists this clone with a count of one. Written as DNA, the CDR3 is TGTGCCAGCAAATCGGGGAGCAATCAGCCCCAGCATTTT. This encodes CASKSGSNQPQHF. This rearrangement joins TRBV2 to TRBJ1-5; D is ambiguous. The CDR3 extends over 13 amino acids. V was shortened by 7 bases and J by 1 base, with 8 bases between the two germline ends. The germline V gene has CDR1 SNHLY and CDR2 FYNNEI.

The CDR3 DNA reads TGTGCCAGCACCTGGGGGGGGACCCAGTACTTC. It encodes CASTWGGTQYF. The chain has TRBV2 and TRBJ2-5; TRBD2 aligns across 7 bases. Germline CDR1 and CDR2: SNHLY and FYNNEI. Trimming removed 7 bases from V and 7 bases from J; junction bases left unmatched: 3. The CDR3 length is 11 residues.

This clone occurred once. The V and J genes are TRBV9 and TRBJ1-2; D gene unclear. Looked up from germline, CDR1 is SGDLS and CDR2 is YYNGEE. Trimming removed 0 bases at V and 7 bases at J, with 13 bases between. The CDR3 spans 14 residues. In nucleotides, the CDR3 is TGTGCCAGCAGCGTAGAAACGGACTATGGTGGCTACACCTTC. Its protein is CASSVETDYGGYTF. Full variable domain (rest looked up from reference TRBV9 and TRBJ1-2): DSGVTQTPKHLITATGQRVTLRCSPRSGDLSVYWYQQSLDQGLQFLIQYYNGEERAKGNILERFSAQQFPDLHSELNLSSLELGDSALYFCASSVETDYGGYTFGSGTRLTVV.